A selection of T cell receptor beta chains follows, all from one sample in a study of T cells in Graves' hyperthyroidism and ophthalmopathy. TCRdb recomputed calls from the multiplex PCR reads with MiXCR, one row per CDR3 protein. The sample contains 190,000 or so distinct CDR3 sequences, around 19% of which appear only once. The sequencing input was blood. The receptors originated from a middle-aged man with Graves' hyperthyroidism. Both conserved end residues are part of each CDR3. The D gene is left open where the match is weak. Rows may omit the clone size; those that give it use once, few, many or a size class.

j_call,v_call,clone_size,d_call,cdr3_aa,cdr3_nt
TRBJ2-1,TRBV18,many,TRBD1,CASSASGTGLNNEQFF,TGTGCCAGCTCAGCGTCCGGGACAGGGTTGAATAATGAGCAGTTCTTC
TRBJ2-2,TRBV24-1,few,.,CATSDPGRENTGELFF,TGTGCCACCAGTGATCCGGGACGGGAGAACACCGGGGAGCTGTTTTTT
TRBJ2-5,TRBV12-3/TRBV12-4,many,TRBD2,CASSFRTSGQETQYF,TGTGCCAGCAGTTTTAGGACTAGCGGACAAGAGACCCAGTACTTC
TRBJ2-1,TRBV4-3,.,TRBD2,CASSQGGGGPYNEQFF,TGCGCCAGCAGCCAAGGGGGGGGGGGTCCCTACAATGAGCAGTTCTTC
TRBJ2-7,TRBV20-1,many,.,CSAQGQSYEQYF,TGCAGTGCCCAGGGGCAGTCCTACGAGCAGTACTTC
TRBJ1-4,TRBV5-1,many,TRBD1,CASSYGQGSEEKLFF,TGCGCCAGCAGCTACGGACAGGGGTCGGAAGAAAAACTGTTTTTT
TRBJ2-7,TRBV20-1,many,TRBD1,CSARVQGAVPEQYF,TGCAGTGCTAGGGTACAGGGGGCTGTACCCGAGCAGTACTTC
TRBJ2-5,TRBV2,many,TRBD1,CASSPKTGGWETQYF,TGTGCCAGCAGCCCCAAGACAGGGGGCTGGGAGACCCAGTACTTC
TRBJ2-7,TRBV28,once,TRBD2,CASSEAAGRASEQYF,TGTGCCAGCAGTGAGGCGGCAGGGAGGGCTTCCGAGCAGTACTTC
TRBJ2-5,TRBV28,many,.,CASSLTRDNPGETQYF,TGTGCCAGCAGTTTAACGAGAGACAACCCCGGGGAGACCCAGTACTTC
TRBJ2-7,TRBV19,few,.,CATESTVSYEQYF,TGTGCCACCGAGTCGACAGTCTCCTACGAGCAGTACTTC
TRBJ1-6,TRBV14,.,.,CASSQDLVIRVSSPLHF,TGTGCCAGCAGCCAAGATTTAGTGATCAGGGTTAGCTCACCCCTCCACTTT
TRBJ2-7,TRBV7-8,many,.,CASSLAPLGHRTYEQYF,TGTGCCAGCAGCTTAGCCCCTCTTGGACACCGAACCTACGAGCAGTACTTC
TRBJ2-7,TRBV2,few,TRBD1,CASSLTGGGGEQYF,TGTGCCAGCAGTTTGACAGGGGGCGGCGGGGAGCAGTACTTC
TRBJ1-4,TRBV6-1,many,.,CASSEWGRNEKLFF,TGTGCCAGCAGTGAGTGGGGGCGCAATGAAAAACTGTTTTTT
TRBJ1-2,TRBV6-2/TRBV6-3,few,.,CASSQGTSYGYTF,TGTGCCAGCAGCCAGGGGACGTCCTATGGCTACACCTTC
TRBJ1-2,TRBV7-2,.,.,CVSSSDTRGGYTF,TGTGTCAGCAGCTCCGACACGCGGGGTGGCTACACCTTC
TRBJ2-2,TRBV27,.,TRBD2,CASSRLLAGGRGELFF,TGTGCCAGCAGTCGTTTACTAGCGGGGGGGCGCGGGGAGCTGTTTTTT
TRBJ1-6,TRBV5-1,few,.,CASSLEPRGASDSPLHF,TGCGCCAGCAGCTTGGAGCCCCGGGGGGCATCCGATTCACCCCTCCACTTT
TRBJ2-7,TRBV4-3,.,TRBD1,CASSTTGTDSYEQYF,TGCGCCAGCAGCACAACCGGGACAGACTCCTACGAGCAGTACTTC
TRBJ1-2,TRBV28,many,.,CASSPGGQRIGPDGYTF,TGTGCCAGCAGTCCCGGGGGACAAAGGATTGGCCCAGATGGCTACACCTTC
TRBJ1-1,TRBV9,many,.,CASSKGNTEAFF,TGTGCCAGCAGTAAGGGGAACACTGAAGCTTTCTTT
TRBJ1-5,TRBV20-1,many,.,CSASRSRNQPQHF,TGCAGTGCTAGCAGGAGTCGGAATCAGCCCCAGCATTTT
TRBJ1-4,TRBV11-2,.,.,CASSFSGAKLFF,TGTGCCAGCAGCTTTTCAGGAGCAAAACTGTTTTTT
TRBJ2-1,TRBV7-2,many,TRBD2,CASSLSLANYNEQFF,TGTGCCAGCAGCTTATCACTAGCGAACTACAATGAGCAGTTCTTC
TRBJ2-5,TRBV6-2/TRBV6-3,many,.,CASSYSGETQYF,TGTGCCAGCAGTTACTCCGGGGAGACCCAGTACTTC
TRBJ1-2,TRBV10-2,many,.,CASGTERFYGYTF,TGCGCCAGCGGCACCGAAAGATTTTATGGCTACACCTTC
TRBJ2-3,TRBV5-8,many,.,CASSFGVRSTDTQYF,TGTGCCAGCAGCTTTGGGGTCAGAAGCACAGATACGCAGTATTTT
TRBJ1-1,TRBV6-2/TRBV6-3,many,.,CASTGSDWAEAFF,TGTGCCAGCACCGGCTCTGACTGGGCTGAAGCTTTCTTT
TRBJ2-2,TRBV11-2,many,.,CASSLLRALNTGELFF,TGTGCCAGCAGCTTACTGAGGGCCCTGAACACCGGGGAGCTGTTTTTT
TRBJ2-2,TRBV30,few,.,CAWSPVGQANTGELFF,TGTGCCTGGAGTCCTGTAGGGCAGGCGAACACCGGGGAGCTGTTTTTT
TRBJ2-1,TRBV10-3,few,.,CAISESGGEQFF,TGTGCCATCAGTGAGTCGGGGGGTGAGCAGTTCTTC
TRBJ2-3,TRBV5-1,many,TRBD2,CASSQQGLATDTQYF,TGCGCCAGCAGCCAACAGGGACTAGCTACAGATACGCAGTATTTT
TRBJ1-3,TRBV10-3,many,.,CAIRDSSGNTIYF,TGTGCCATCAGGGACAGCTCTGGAAACACCATATATTTT
TRBJ2-3,TRBV18,.,.,CASSPGDADTQYF,TGTGCCAGCTCACCAGGGGACGCAGATACGCAGTATTTT
TRBJ2-2,TRBV5-4,many,TRBD1,CASSLGTGTGELFF,TGTGCCAGCAGCTTGGGGACAGGTACCGGGGAGCTGTTTTTT
TRBJ2-5,TRBV7-3,.,TRBD2,CASSRLAGGSRTQYF,TGTGCCAGCAGCCGACTAGCGGGGGGGAGTAGGACCCAGTACTTC
TRBJ1-3,TRBV29-1,.,.,CSVVISGNTIYF,TGCAGCGTTGTAATCTCTGGAAACACCATATATTTT
TRBJ2-2,TRBV12-5,.,.,CASGLSPEAGELFF,TGTGCTAGTGGTTTGTCCCCGGAGGCCGGGGAGCTGTTTTTT
TRBJ1-5,TRBV9,few,.,CASSVSLEDQPQHF,TGTGCCAGCAGCGTATCGCTAGAAGATCAGCCCCAGCATTTT
TRBJ1-1,TRBV29-1,few,.,CSVENWTVNTEAFF,TGCAGCGTTGAAAACTGGACAGTGAACACTGAAGCTTTCTTT
TRBJ2-2,TRBV7-9,few,TRBD1,CAVKGTGANTGELFF,TGTGCCGTTAAGGGGACAGGGGCGAACACCGGGGAGCTGTTTTTT
TRBJ1-5,TRBV7-2,many,.,CASSLLSNQPQHF,TGTGCCAGCAGCCTCTTGAGCAATCAGCCCCAGCATTTT
TRBJ1-1,TRBV6-2/TRBV6-3,.,TRBD1,CATRTGGLWTEAFF,TGTGCCACCCGGACAGGGGGTCTATGGACTGAAGCTTTCTTT
TRBJ2-5,TRBV5-5,.,TRBD2,CAATSGGEETQYF,TGTGCTGCGACTAGCGGGGGAGAAGAGACCCAGTACTTC
TRBJ2-5,TRBV19,.,TRBD1,CASSLTGTGWEGETQYF,TGTGCCAGTAGTCTCACCGGGACAGGGTGGGAAGGAGAGACCCAGTACTTC
TRBJ2-1,TRBV7-9,once,.,CASARSPDRDEQFF,TGTGCCAGCGCTCGGTCCCCGGATCGGGATGAGCAGTTCTTC
TRBJ2-7,TRBV12-3/TRBV12-4,many,.,CASRSNSYEQYF,TGTGCCAGCAGGTCCAACTCCTACGAGCAGTACTTC
TRBJ2-1,TRBV2,.,TRBD2,CASTGLAGGGYEQFF,TGTGCCAGCACCGGACTAGCGGGGGGTGGGTATGAGCAGTTCTTC
TRBJ2-1,TRBV20-1,many,.,CSARVILGRDNEQFF,TGCAGTGCTAGAGTCATTCTGGGGCGGGACAATGAGCAGTTCTTC
TRBJ2-7,TRBV5-6,few,.,CASTLSGWGTYEQYF,TGTGCCAGCACCCTTAGTGGATGGGGAACCTACGAGCAGTACTTC
TRBJ2-2,TRBV7-6,many,.,CASSKMGRVTGELFF,TGTGCCAGCAGCAAAATGGGTCGAGTCACCGGGGAGCTGTTTTTT
TRBJ1-1,TRBV3-1,many,.,CASTGGLGTEAFF,TGTGCCAGCACCGGGGGACTTGGGACTGAAGCTTTCTTT
TRBJ2-2,TRBV28,many,.,CASSWGANTGELFF,TGTGCCAGCAGTTGGGGGGCGAACACCGGGGAGCTGTTTTTT